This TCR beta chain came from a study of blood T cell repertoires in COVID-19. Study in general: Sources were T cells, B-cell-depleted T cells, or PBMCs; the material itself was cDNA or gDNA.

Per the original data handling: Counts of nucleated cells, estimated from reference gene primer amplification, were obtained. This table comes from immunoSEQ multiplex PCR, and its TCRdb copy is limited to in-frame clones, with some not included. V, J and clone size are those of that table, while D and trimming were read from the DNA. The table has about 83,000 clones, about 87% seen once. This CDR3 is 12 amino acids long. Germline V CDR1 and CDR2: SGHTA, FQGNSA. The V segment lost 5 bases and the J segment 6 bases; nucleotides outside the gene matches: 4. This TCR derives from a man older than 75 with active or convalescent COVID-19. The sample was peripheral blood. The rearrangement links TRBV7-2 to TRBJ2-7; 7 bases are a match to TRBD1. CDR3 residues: CASSTRQGEQYV. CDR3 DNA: TGTGCCAGCAGCACCCGACAGGGCGAGCAGTACGTC.